One and the same sample provided the 27 T cell receptor beta chains below, sequenced in a study of cytotoxic CD8 clonotypes in ibrutinib-treated CLL. TCRdb keeps only in-frame clones here, not all; method: immunoSEQ multiplex PCR. The table shows 150,000 to 200,000 clones, with approximately 80% occurring only once. This specimen was PBMCs, taken after 12 months of ibrutinib treatment. The receptors were sampled from a human donor with chronic lymphocytic leukemia.

This clone was seen a few times. V is TRBV6-5 and J is TRBJ1-2; D is perhaps TRBD1 (6 bases). This CDR3 has 14 residues. Germline CDR1 is MNHEY and CDR2 is SVGAGI. The V end lost 7 bases, the J end lost 3 bases, and 15 bases lay between the germline ends. CDR3 DNA: TGTGCCAGCAAGGGACATTCTTCTGACTATGGCTACACCTTC. It is translated as CASKGHSSDYGYTF.

The CDR3 protein is CASSLNQGLTTQYF. As DNA, the CDR3 is TGTGCCAGCAGTTTGAACCAGGGGCTTACGACCCAGTACTTC. The chain carries TRBV28 and TRBJ2-5; D is possibly TRBD1 (6 bases). Looked up from germline, CDR1 is MDHEN and CDR2 is SYDVKM. The CDR3 spans 14 residues. Trimming took 3 bases from V and 7 from J, leaving 15 bases between them. The full variable domain, with the rest looked up from reference TRBV28 and TRBJ2-5, is DVKVTQSSRYLVKRTGEKVFLECVQDMDHENMFWYRQDPGLGLRLIYFSYDVKMKEKGDIPEGYSVSREKKERFSLILESASTNQTSMYLCASSLNQGLTTQYFGPGTRLLVL.

V is TRBV19 and J is TRBJ1-6; D perhaps matches TRBD1 (6 bases). CDR1 LNHDA and CDR2 SQIVND come from the germline V gene (reference sequence). The CDR3 extends over 13 amino acids. Trimming cost V 6 bases and J 9 bases, with 12 bases left between them. The DNA of the CDR3 is TGTGCCAGTAGCCGGACAGTAAGTTCACCCCTCCACTTT. Translation gives CASSRTVSSPLHF.

The J gene is TRBJ2-3, the V gene TRBV18; TRBD2 aligns across 10 bases. CDR1 KGHSH and CDR2 LQKENI come from the germline V gene. The V segment lost 0 bases and the J segment 4 bases; nucleotides outside the gene matches: 7. This CDR3 is 17 amino acids long. The CDR3 DNA is TGTGCCAGCTCACCACCCCCAGCGGGAGGGATCGCAGATACGCAGTATTTT. This translates into CASSPPPAGGIADTQYF.

There are a few counts of this clone. The chain couples TRBV28 to TRBJ2-1, with 8 bases fitting TRBD2. Germline CDR1 MDHEN, CDR2 SYDVKM. V lost 5 bases, J lost 2 bases, and 11 bases stayed unmatched. This CDR3 contains 17 residues. CDR3 nucleotides: TGTGCCAGCAGTGGAGCCGGGGGGGGACGAGCCTACAATGAGCAGTTCTTC. Its translation: CASSGAGGGRAYNEQFF.

The rearrangement joins TRBV28 to TRBJ1-1; unclear D gene. Trimming left V 5 bases short and J 6 bases short, with 7 bases between. Germline-derived CDR1 and CDR2 are MDHEN and SYDVKM. There are 11 residues in the CDR3. DNA for the CDR3: TGTGCCAGCAGTCTGGGCTCTGAAGCTTTCTTT. It codes for CASSLGSEAFF. Supplemented by reference TRBV28 and TRBJ1-1, the full variable domain reads DVKVTQSSRYLVKRTGEKVFLECVQDMDHENMFWYRQDPGLGLRLIYFSYDVKMKEKGDIPEGYSVSREKKERFSLILESASTNQTSMYLCASSLGSEAFFGQGTRLTVV.

The V and J genes are TRBV28 and TRBJ1-5; TRBD1 aligns across 10 bases. Germline V gene lookup returns CDR1 MDHEN and CDR2 SYDVKM. After removal of 4 bases from V and 7 bases from J, the junction contained 7 bases not matched to a gene. This CDR3 comprises 15 residues. Here the CDR3 reads CASSSTGTGAQPQHF. CDR3 DNA sequence: TGTGCCAGCAGTTCTACCGGGACAGGGGCCCAGCCCCAGCATTTT.

V usage is TRBV2 and J usage is TRBJ2-3; D unclear. CDR1 is SNHLY and CDR2 is FYNNEI in the germline V gene. With 2 bases removed from V and 0 bases from J, the gap between germline ends came to 6 bases. This CDR3 has 14 residues. The CDR3 region has the DNA TGTGCCAGCAGTGAATGGCACAGCACAGATACGCAGTATTTT. Its protein product is CASSEWHSTDTQYF.

CDR3 in amino acids: CASSERGKNPTGELFF. The CDR3 DNA sequence: TGTGCCAGCAGTGAGAGAGGGAAGAACCCCACCGGGGAGCTGTTTTTT. The chain is built from TRBV6-1 and TRBJ2-2, with D perhaps matching TRBD2 (5 bases). The CDR3 is made up of 16 amino acids. Trimming removed 3 bases at V and 4 bases at J, with 15 bases between. Germline V gene data show CDR1 as MNHNS and CDR2 as SASEGT.

CDR3 sequence (DNA): TGTGCCAGTAGGATGCGGGAGGGCAACTCCTACGAGCAGTACTTC. Its protein is CASRMREGNSYEQYF. The chain has TRBV19 and TRBJ2-7; 9 nucleotides align to TRBD2. The CDR3 loop spans 15 amino acids. The germline CDR1 and CDR2 sequences are LNHDA and SQIVND (reference sequence). With 6 bases clipped from V and 0 bases from J, the junction kept 6 bases outside the gene matches.

This clone was recorded only once. V gene TRBV5-8 combines with J gene TRBJ2-7, with D unresolved. Germline assignment: CDR1 SGHTS and CDR2 YDEGEE. This CDR3 region has 15 residues. Trimming pared 5 bases from V and 1 base from J, leaving 16 bases between. CDR3 sequence reads: CASRRPGPGSYEQYF. In DNA, the CDR3 is TGTGCCAGCAGACGACCCGGACCAGGTTCCTACGAGCAGTACTTC. The full variable domain, in which reference TRBV5-8 and TRBJ2-7 provide the parts outside the CDR3, is EAGVTQSPTHLIKTRGQQATLRCSPISGHTSVYWYQQALGLGLQFLLWYDEGEERNRGNFPPRFSGRQFPNYSSELNVNALELEDSALYLCASRRPGPGSYEQYFGPGTRLTVT.

J is TRBJ2-1 and V is TRBV6-4; 10 bases fit TRBD2. The J segment lost 4 bases and the V segment lost 0 bases, leaving 3 bases of the junction unmatched. The CDR3 consists of 16 residues. CDR1 is MRHNA and CDR2 is SNTAGT in the germline V gene. DNA of the CDR3: TGTGCCAGCAGTGACTCGCAGCGGGGGGGATACAATGAGCAGTTCTTC. Translation gives CASSDSQRGGYNEQFF.

The rearrangement uses TRBV28 and TRBJ2-5; a weak D match, TRBD1 (5 bases). The CDR3 has 15 residues. Germline CDR1 and CDR2: MDHEN and SYDVKM. V lost 1 base and J lost 3, with 12 bases in between. In DNA form, the CDR3 reads TGTGCCAGCAGTTTATCCCTAGGGGATAAAGAGACCCAGTACTTC. It is translated as CASSLSLGDKETQYF.

This chain joins TRBV28 and TRBJ2-5; TRBD1 matches at 9 bases. V gave up 3 bases and J gave up 6 bases; unmatched junction bases: 20. The germline CDR1 and CDR2 sequences are MDHEN and SYDVKM. The CDR3 covers 19 residues. Here the CDR3 reads CASSLSTLRLGTGIKTQYF. The DNA for the CDR3 is TGTGCCAGCAGTTTGAGTACCCTCCGACTTGGGACAGGGATAAAGACCCAGTACTTC.

The chain joins TRBV9 to TRBJ2-3, with TRBD2 matching over 7 bases. The CDR3 extends over 15 amino acids. V trimming: 4 bases; J trimming: 5 bases; junction bases outside the gene matches: 10. Per the germline V gene, CDR1 is SGDLS and CDR2 is YYNGEE. The CDR3 spells CASSSASGVLDTQYF. In DNA form, the CDR3 reads TGTGCCAGCAGCTCGGCTAGCGGAGTACTAGATACGCAGTATTTT.

The chain recombines TRBV4-3 with TRBJ2-3; D gene ambiguous. Between the trimmed V and J ends, which lost 3 bases and 0 bases, there was a span of 13 bases. CDR1 and CDR2 from the germline V gene are LGHNA and YSLEER. The CDR3 consists of 16 residues. CDR3 sequence reads: CASSQMHGSSTDTQYF. The CDR3 DNA sequence: TGCGCCAGCAGCCAGATGCACGGTTCTAGCACAGATACGCAGTATTTT.

This chain links TRBV28 with TRBJ1-4, with D possibly matching TRBD1 (6 bases). Germline V gives CDR1 MDHEN, CDR2 SYDVKM. Trimming removed 5 bases at V and 6 bases at J, with 10 bases between. CDR3 length: 13 amino acids. The CDR3 sequence is CASSTGQYEKLFF. The CDR3, as DNA: TGTGCCAGCAGTACTGGACAGTATGAAAAACTGTTTTTT.

The genes are TRBV7-9 and TRBJ1-5; D is possibly TRBD1 (6 bases). Trimming left V 5 bases short and J 7 bases short, with 15 bases between. There are 14 residues in the CDR3. Germline lookup yields CDR1 SEHNR and CDR2 FQNEAQ (reference sequence). The DNA of the CDR3 is TGTGCCAGCAGCCCCGAGGGGGGCGAGCAGCCCCAGCATTTT. Amino acids: CASSPEGGEQPQHF.

This sequence joins TRBV10-2 and TRBJ2-1, with TRBD2 matching over 13 bases. With 8 bases clipped from V and 10 bases from J, the junction kept 14 bases outside the gene matches. This CDR3 comprises 16 residues. Germline CDR1 reads WSHSY; CDR2 reads SAAADI. This CDR3 reads CASQLTSGGGTVEQFF. DNA for the CDR3: TGCGCCAGCCAATTAACTAGCGGGGGGGGAACAGTGGAGCAGTTCTTC.

The J gene is TRBJ1-1, the V gene TRBV5-1, with unresolved D. Germline-derived CDR1 and CDR2 are SGHRS and YFSETQ. V dropped 5 bases and J dropped 1 base, with 9 bases sitting between them. This CDR3 is built from 13 residues. CDR3 nucleotide sequence: TGCGCCAGCAGAGCTGAGGAGAACACTGAAGCTTTCTTT. Its protein is CASRAEENTEAFF.

This chain uses TRBV27 with TRBJ1-1, with D unresolved. The CDR3 covers 16 residues. The V end lost 2 bases, the J end lost 3 bases, and 16 bases lay between the germline ends. Germline CDR1 is MNHEY and CDR2 is SMNVEV (reference sequence). The CDR3 is CASSLDGYNRYTEAFF. CDR3 sequence (DNA): TGTGCCAGCAGTTTAGACGGGTACAATCGGTACACTGAAGCTTTCTTT.

The gene calls are TRBV18 and TRBJ2-7, with D unclear. Germline lookup yields CDR1 KGHSH and CDR2 LQKENI. The CDR3 totals 16 residues. Trimming took 1 base from V and 3 from J, leaving 16 bases between them. The CDR3 loop is CASSPQRGSLFYEQYF. CDR3 nucleotide sequence: TGTGCCAGCTCACCACAAAGAGGATCGCTTTTCTACGAGCAGTACTTC.

This clone was seen a few times. The chain has TRBV18 and TRBJ2-1; 13 bases align to TRBD2. V lost 4 bases and J lost 7; bases outside the gene matches: 1. Germline CDR1 KGHSH, CDR2 LQKENI. The CDR3 runs 14 residues. The CDR3 coding sequence is TGTGCCAGCTCACGACTAGCGGGGGGAAATGAGCAGTTCTTC. Translation: CASSRLAGGNEQFF.

This clone appeared many times. The chain couples TRBV4-1 to TRBJ2-1, with 11 nucleotides matching TRBD2. Germline V CDR1 and CDR2: MGHRA, YSYEKL. This CDR3 is 19 amino acids long. V shed 1 base and J 2 bases; nucleotides not matched to a gene: 10. The CDR3 DNA reads as TGCGCCAGCAGCCAAGTCGCTCTAGCGGGGGGTCGGGCCTACAATGAGCAGTTCTTC. Residues: CASSQVALAGGRAYNEQFF.

V and J are TRBV7-6 and TRBJ2-6; D unclear. The CDR3 has 14 residues. Germline values: CDR1 SGHVS, CDR2 FNYEAQ. Trimming pared 5 bases from V and 4 bases from J, leaving 9 bases between. DNA of the CDR3: TGTGCCAGCAGCCCCACGTTGGGGGCCAACGTCCTGACTTTC. Amino acids: CASSPTLGANVLTF. The whole variable domain, filled in from reference TRBV7-6 and TRBJ2-6, reads GAGVSQSPRYKVTKRGQDVALRCDPISGHVSLYWYRQALGQGPEFLTYFNYEAQQDKSGLPNDRFSAERPEGSISTLTIQRTEQRDSAMYRCASSPTLGANVLTFGAGSRLTVL.

The chain couples TRBV28 to TRBJ1-1; D is uncertain. Trimming removed 3 bases from V and 0 bases from J, with 11 bases in between. This CDR3 contains 15 residues. Germline lookup yields CDR1 MDHEN and CDR2 SYDVKM. Here the CDR3 DNA reads TGTGCCAGCAGTTTTGTGCGGGTCATGAACACTGAAGCTTTCTTT. It translates to CASSFVRVMNTEAFF.

The V call is TRBV28, the J call TRBJ1-2; D unresolved. From germline, CDR1 is MDHEN and CDR2 SYDVKM. V gave up 7 bases and J gave up 4 bases, with 13 bases separating them. The CDR3 consists of 13 residues. CDR3 DNA: TGTGCCAGCACCCGAGGGAGCGGCTATGGCTACACCTTC. It encodes CASTRGSGYGYTF.